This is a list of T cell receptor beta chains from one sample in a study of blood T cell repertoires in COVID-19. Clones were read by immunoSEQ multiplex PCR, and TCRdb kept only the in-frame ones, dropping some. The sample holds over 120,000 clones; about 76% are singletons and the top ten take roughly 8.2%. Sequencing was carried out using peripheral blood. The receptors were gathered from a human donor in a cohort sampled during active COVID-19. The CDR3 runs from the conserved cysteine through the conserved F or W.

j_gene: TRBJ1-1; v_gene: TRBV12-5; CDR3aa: CASGLGDSGYTEAFF
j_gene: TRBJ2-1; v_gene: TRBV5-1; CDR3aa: CASSLATGVTNEQFF
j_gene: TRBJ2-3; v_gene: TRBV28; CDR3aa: CASSRGLAYTDTQYF
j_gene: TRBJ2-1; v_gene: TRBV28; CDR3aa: CASSLGLALYNEQFF
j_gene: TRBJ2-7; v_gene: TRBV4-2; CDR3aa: CASSHLGDRASEQYF
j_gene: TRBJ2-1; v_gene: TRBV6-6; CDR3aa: CASSRGTGKNNEQFF
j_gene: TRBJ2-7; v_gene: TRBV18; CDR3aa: CASSERQTYEQYF
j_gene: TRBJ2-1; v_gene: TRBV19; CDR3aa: CASMMSGSYNEQFF
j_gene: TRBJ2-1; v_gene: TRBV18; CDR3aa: CASSRRREDEQFF
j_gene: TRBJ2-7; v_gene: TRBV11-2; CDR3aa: CASSLGGGMYEQYF
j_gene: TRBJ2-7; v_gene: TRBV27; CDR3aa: CASSYGPISYEQYF
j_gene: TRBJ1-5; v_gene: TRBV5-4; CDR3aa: CASSQQGNQPQHF